Listed here is a single T cell receptor (beta chain). TCRdb analysed the RT-PCR reads with MiXCR anew, one entry per CDR3 protein. Of 650,000 to 800,000 distinct CDR3 sequences detected, around a sixth appear once; the ten largest clones hold approximately 11%. The data derive from a study of response to subunit inactivated influenza vaccine. The sequenced sample was PBMCs from blood, obtained about 5 days after vaccination. This receptor was taken from a man aged 50 to 60 who received an inactivated influenza vaccine.

CDR3 loop: CASNVGTGGAFEQFF. CDR3 coding DNA: TGTGCCAGCAACGTCGGGACAGGGGGCGCTTTTGAGCAGTTCTTC. J is TRBJ2-1 and V is TRBV12-3 or TRBV12-4; 12 bases line up with TRBD1. Losses at the gene ends were 7 bases for V and 9 bases for J; bases not matched to a gene: 10. The CDR3 spans 15 residues.